This TCR beta chain was retrieved from a study of tumor and adjacent non-tumor tissue in lung cancer. Findings of the study overall: In normal lung, the top 100 clones were significantly more dominant than in tumor. TCR diversity was significantly greater in tumor than normal lung tissue.

This CDR3 contains 14 residues. Germline CDR1 reads MNHNY; CDR2 reads SVGAGI (reference sequence). Trimming at V came to 4 bases and at J to 5 bases, leaving 8 bases not matched to a gene. TCRbeta libraries were built with three rounds of nested PCR, modified from ARM-PCR. Via MiXCR, TCRdb re-called the multiplex PCR reads, giving one row per CDR3 protein. The sample consists of some 97,000 distinct CDR3 sequences, approximately 65% of them appearing once. Regarding this clonotype: Its antigen is not known.

No cell sorting was done before RNA was extracted from the tissue. The normal lung tissue was taken more than 3 cm from the tumor edge. Between August and November 2014, newly diagnosed, chemotherapy-naive lung cancer patients underwent thoracic surgery in China. The V call is TRBV6-6, the J call TRBJ2-7; TRBD1 matches at 7 bases. This sequence originates from a man aged 25-40 years with non-small cell lung cancer. What was sequenced was distant non-tumor lung tissue. The CDR3 region has the DNA TGTGCCAGCAGTTCCGGGACAGAGGGGGACGAGCAGTACTTC. This encodes CASSSGTEGDEQYF.